The clone carrying this T cell receptor beta chain came up many times. Its antigen is currently unknown. Building the TCR beta libraries relied on iRepertoire HTBI primers, and CDR3 regions underwent Arm-PCR. TCRdb reprocessed the multiplex PCR reads with MiXCR, giving one entry per CDR3 protein. The sample has about 470,000 distinct CDR3 sequences, about 22% seen once. The sample comes from a study of regulatory T cells in long-lasting Graves disease. Whole-study results and caveats: Persistent patients shared more public clonotypes (approximately 2,800) than new patients (about 930). TCR diversity was lower in persistent Graves' patients than in newly diagnosed ones.

The CDR3 spans 16 residues. Germline V gene sequence: CDR1 MNHEY, CDR2 SMNVEV (reference sequence). V lost 4 bases, J lost 0 bases, and 15 bases lay in between. As to time point: persistent/refractory GD, antithyroid drugs over 5 years with positive TRAb. There was RNA extracted from PBMCs, and the TCR library was made from it. The receptor's source is a female donor with Graves disease. The sequencing here drew on peripheral blood mononuclear cells (PBMCs), taken when the disease was refractory, from a patient treated with antithyroid drugs. J is TRBJ1-1 and V is TRBV27; D is ambiguous. CDR3 bases: TGTGCCAGCAGTTCTTGGGGAGGGTTCATGAACACTGAAGCTTTCTTT. As protein: CASSSWGGFMNTEAFF.